This TCR beta chain was obtained from a study of T cell repertoires in cytomegalovirus infection. The wider study: Well-studied HLA-B-restricted CMV epitopes were used in the study alongside recently identified HLA-C-restricted ones. TCR beta signatures that were public indicated CMV infection and matching HLA type. Study-wide findings and caveats: Individuals carrying CMV plus the relevant HLA were identified by cumulative frequency of public TCR beta families. CMV-specific TCR beta clonotypes restricted by HLA-C dominated the ex vivo response.

TCRdb re-called the reads through MiXCR, storing one row per CDR3 protein. Found here are roughly 990,000 distinct CDR3 sequences, around 32% of them singletons; the top ten hold about 14%. On this clonotype itself: The antigen is not known.

Germline CDR1 reads MNHEY; CDR2 reads SMNVEV (reference sequence). With V trimmed by 0 bases and J by 4 bases, 3 bases remained unmatched. The CDR3 length is 16 residues. The rearrangement uses TRBV27 and TRBJ1-2, with 12 bases aligning to TRBD1. The source of this sequence is a human donor in good health (CMV status not recorded). Some clones in this sample may be carry-over from other donors' samples. The material was cultured CD8+ T cells from PBMCs, obtained from culture after CMV antigen stimulation. CDR3 sequence (DNA): TGTGCCAGCAGTTTATCGGGGACAGGGGGCTTCTATGGCTACACCTTC. Its protein product is CASSLSGTGGFYGYTF.